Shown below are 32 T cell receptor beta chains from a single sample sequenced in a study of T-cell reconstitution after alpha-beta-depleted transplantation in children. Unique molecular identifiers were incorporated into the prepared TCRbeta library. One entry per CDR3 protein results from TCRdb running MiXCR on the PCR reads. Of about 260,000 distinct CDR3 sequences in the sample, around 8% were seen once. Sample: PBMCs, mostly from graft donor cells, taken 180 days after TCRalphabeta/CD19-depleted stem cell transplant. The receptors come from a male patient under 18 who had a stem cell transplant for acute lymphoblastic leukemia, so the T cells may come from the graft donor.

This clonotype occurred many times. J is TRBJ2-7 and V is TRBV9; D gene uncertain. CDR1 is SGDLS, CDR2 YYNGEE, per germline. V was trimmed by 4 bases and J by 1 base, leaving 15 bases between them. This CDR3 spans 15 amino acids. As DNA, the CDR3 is TGTGCCAGCAGCCCCCGGTCTAGGGAATCCTACGAGCAGTACTTC. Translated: CASSPRSRESYEQYF.

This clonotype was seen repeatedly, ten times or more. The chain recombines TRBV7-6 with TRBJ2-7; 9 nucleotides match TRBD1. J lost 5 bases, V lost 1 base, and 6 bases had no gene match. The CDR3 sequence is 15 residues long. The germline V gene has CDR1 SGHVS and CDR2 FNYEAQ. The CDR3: CASSLVRDRVNEQYF. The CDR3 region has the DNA TGTGCCAGCAGCTTAGTCCGGGACAGGGTCAACGAGCAGTACTTC. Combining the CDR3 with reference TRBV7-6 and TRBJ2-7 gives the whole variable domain GAGVSQSPRYKVTKRGQDVALRCDPISGHVSLYWYRQALGQGPEFLTYFNYEAQQDKSGLPNDRFSAERPEGSISTLTIQRTEQRDSAMYRCASSLVRDRVNEQYFGPGTRLTVT.

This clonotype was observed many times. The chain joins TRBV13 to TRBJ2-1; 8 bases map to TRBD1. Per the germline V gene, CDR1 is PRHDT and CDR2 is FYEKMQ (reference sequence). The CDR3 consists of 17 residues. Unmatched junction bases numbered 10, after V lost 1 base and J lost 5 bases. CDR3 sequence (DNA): TGTGCCAGCAGCTTAGTGTGGCGGGCAGGGGGCCACAATGAGCAGTTCTTC. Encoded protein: CASSLVWRAGGHNEQFF.

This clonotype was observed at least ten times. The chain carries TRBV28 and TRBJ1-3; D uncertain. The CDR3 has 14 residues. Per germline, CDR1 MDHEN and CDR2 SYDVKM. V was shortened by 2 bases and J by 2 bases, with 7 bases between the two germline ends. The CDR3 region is CASSLISAGNTIYF. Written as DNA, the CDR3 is TGTGCCAGCAGTTTAATATCAGCTGGAAACACCATATATTTT.

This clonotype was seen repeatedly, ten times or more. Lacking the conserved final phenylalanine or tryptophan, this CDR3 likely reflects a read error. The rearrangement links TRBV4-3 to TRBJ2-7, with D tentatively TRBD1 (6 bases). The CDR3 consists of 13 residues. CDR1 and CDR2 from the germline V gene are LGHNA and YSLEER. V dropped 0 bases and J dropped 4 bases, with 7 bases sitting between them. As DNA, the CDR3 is TGCGCCAGCAGCCAAGAAGGGGGATACGAGCAGTACTCC. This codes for CASSQEGGYEQYS.

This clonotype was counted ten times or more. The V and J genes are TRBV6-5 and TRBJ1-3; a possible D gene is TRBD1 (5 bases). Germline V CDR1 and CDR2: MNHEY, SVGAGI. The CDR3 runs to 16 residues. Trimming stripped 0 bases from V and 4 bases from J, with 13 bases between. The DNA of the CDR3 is TGTGCCAGCAGTTACTCCAGGGCAGGGTCAGGAAACACCATATATTTT. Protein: CASSYSRAGSGNTIYF.

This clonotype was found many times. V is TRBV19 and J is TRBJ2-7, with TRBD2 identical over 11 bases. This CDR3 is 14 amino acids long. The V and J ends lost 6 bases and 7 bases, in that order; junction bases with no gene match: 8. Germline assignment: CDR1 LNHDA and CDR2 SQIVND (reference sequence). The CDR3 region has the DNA TGTGCCAGTAGAAGGGGACTAGCGGAGGGAGAGCAGTACTTC. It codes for CASRRGLAEGEQYF.

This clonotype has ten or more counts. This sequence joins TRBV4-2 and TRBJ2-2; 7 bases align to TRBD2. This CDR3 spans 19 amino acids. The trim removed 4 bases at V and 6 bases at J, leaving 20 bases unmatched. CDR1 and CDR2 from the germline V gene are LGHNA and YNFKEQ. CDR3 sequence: CASSPSSGEGRRGSGELFF. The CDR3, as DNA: TGTGCCAGCAGCCCCTCTTCGGGGGAGGGCCGACGGGGATCCGGGGAGCTGTTTTTT.

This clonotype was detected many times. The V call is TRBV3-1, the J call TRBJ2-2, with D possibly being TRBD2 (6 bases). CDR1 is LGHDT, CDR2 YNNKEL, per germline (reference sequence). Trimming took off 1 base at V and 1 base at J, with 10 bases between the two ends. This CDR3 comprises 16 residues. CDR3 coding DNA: TGTGCCAGCAGCCAAGGGAGCGGGTTGAACACCGGGGAGCTGTTTTTT. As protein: CASSQGSGLNTGELFF.

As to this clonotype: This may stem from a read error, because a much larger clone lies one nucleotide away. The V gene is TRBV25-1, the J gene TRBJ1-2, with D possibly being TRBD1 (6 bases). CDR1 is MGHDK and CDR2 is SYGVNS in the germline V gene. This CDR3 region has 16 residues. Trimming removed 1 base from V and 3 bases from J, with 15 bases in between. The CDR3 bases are TGTGCCAGCAGTGAATCGGCAGGGGCAGACTACTATGGCTACACCTTC. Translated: CASSESAGADYYGYTF.

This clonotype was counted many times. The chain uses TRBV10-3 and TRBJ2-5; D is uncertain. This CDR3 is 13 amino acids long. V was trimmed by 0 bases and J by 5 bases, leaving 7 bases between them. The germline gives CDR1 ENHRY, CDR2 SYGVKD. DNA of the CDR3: TGTGCCATCAGTGAGTCAGTATCGGAGACCCAGTACTTC. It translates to CAISESVSETQYF.

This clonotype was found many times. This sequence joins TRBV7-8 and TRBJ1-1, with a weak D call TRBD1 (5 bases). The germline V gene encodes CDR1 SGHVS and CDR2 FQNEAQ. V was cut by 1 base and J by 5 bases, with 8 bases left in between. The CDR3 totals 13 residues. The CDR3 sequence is CASSLGGATEAFF. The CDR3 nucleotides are TGTGCCAGCAGCTTAGGCGGGGCGACTGAAGCTTTCTTT.

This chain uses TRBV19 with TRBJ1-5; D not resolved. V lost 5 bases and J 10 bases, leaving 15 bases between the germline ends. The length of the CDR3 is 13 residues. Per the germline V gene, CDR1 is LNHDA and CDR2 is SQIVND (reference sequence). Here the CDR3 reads CASSPGSLFPQHF. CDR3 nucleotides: TGTGCCAGTAGTCCCGGGTCCCTATTTCCCCAGCATTTT.

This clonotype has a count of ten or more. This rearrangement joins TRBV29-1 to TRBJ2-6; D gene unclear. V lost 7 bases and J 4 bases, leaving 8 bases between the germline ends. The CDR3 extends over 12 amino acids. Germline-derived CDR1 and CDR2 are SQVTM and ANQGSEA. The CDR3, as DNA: TGCAGCGCCGAGGAGGGGGCCAACGTCCTGACTTTC. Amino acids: CSAEEGANVLTF.

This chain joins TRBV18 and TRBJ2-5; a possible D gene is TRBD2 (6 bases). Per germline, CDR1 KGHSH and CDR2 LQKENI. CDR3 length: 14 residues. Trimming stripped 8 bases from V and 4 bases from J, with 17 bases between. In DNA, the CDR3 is TGTGCCAGCACCCACCGGGACGGGGGAGAGACCCAGTACTTC. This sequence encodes CASTHRDGGETQYF.

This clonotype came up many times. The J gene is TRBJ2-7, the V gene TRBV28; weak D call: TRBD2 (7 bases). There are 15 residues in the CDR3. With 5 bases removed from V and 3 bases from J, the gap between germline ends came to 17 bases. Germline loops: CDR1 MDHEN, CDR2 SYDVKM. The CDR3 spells CASSLGGLSSYEQYF. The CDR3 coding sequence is TGTGCCAGCAGTCTAGGGGGACTATCAAGCTACGAGCAGTACTTC. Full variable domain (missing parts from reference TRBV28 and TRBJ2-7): DVKVTQSSRYLVKRTGEKVFLECVQDMDHENMFWYRQDPGLGLRLIYFSYDVKMKEKGDIPEGYSVSREKKERFSLILESASTNQTSMYLCASSLGGLSSYEQYFGPGTRLTVT.

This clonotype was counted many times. The CDR3 loop is CASSLGAGGSYGYTF. The CDR3 coding sequence is TGTGCCAGCAGCTTGGGGGCAGGGGGGAGCTATGGCTACACCTTC. The chain has TRBV7-3 and TRBJ1-2, with TRBD1 matching 7 bases. Trimming at V came to 3 bases and at J to 4 bases, leaving 8 bases not matched to a gene. Germline values: CDR1 SGHTA, CDR2 FQGTGA. CDR3 length: 15 amino acids.

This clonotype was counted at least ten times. In nucleotides, the CDR3 is TGTGCTAGTGGTTCAATACAGGGGAGCTATGGCTACACCTTC. Its protein is CASGSIQGSYGYTF. The V and J genes are TRBV12-5 and TRBJ1-2; 7 bases are a match to TRBD1. The CDR3 runs to 14 residues. Germline lookup yields CDR1 LGHNT and CDR2 FRNRAP. With 4 bases clipped from V and 4 bases from J, the junction kept 6 bases outside the gene matches.

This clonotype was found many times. CDR3 protein: CASSPGAGLGTQYF. In DNA form, the CDR3 reads TGTGCCAGCAGCCCGGGGGCGGGGTTGGGGACCCAGTACTTC. V gene TRBV11-2 combines with J gene TRBJ2-5; D may match TRBD1 or TRBD2 (6 bases each). V dropped 5 bases and J dropped 7 bases, with 17 bases sitting between them. CDR1 and CDR2 (germline): SGHAT, FQNNGV. This CDR3 is 14 amino acids long.

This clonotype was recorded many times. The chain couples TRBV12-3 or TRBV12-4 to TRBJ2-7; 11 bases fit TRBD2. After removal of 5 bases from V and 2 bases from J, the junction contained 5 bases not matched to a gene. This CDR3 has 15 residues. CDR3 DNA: TGTGCCAGCAGTCGCGTAGCGGGAGGGCCCTACGAGCAGTACTTC. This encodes CASSRVAGGPYEQYF.

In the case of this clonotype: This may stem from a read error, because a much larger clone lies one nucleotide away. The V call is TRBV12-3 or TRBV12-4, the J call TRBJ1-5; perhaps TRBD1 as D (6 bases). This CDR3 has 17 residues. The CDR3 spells CASSSMQGTPSNEPQHF. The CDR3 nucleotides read TGTGCCAGCAGCTCGATGCAGGGGACCCCTAGCAATGAGCCCCAGCATTTT.

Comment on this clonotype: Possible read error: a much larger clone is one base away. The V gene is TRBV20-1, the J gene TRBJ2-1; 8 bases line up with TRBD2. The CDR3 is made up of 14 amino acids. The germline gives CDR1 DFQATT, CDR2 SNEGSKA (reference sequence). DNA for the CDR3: TGCTGTGCTTCACTAGCGGCCGTCTACAATGAGCAGTTCTTC. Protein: CCASLAAVYNEQFF.

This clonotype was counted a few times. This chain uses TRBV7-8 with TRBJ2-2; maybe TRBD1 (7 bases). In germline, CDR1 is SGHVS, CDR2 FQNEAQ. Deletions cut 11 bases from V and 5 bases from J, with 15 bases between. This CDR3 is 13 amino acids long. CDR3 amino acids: CACGQGGTGELFF. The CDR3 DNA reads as TGTGCCTGCGGGCAGGGGGGAACCGGGGAGCTGTTTTTT.

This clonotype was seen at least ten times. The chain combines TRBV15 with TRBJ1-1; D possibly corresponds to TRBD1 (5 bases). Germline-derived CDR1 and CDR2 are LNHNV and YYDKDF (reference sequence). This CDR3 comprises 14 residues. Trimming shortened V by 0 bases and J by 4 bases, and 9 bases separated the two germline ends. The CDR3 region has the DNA TGTGCCACCAGCAGAGATACCGGGGGCACTGAAGCTTTCTTT. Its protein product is CATSRDTGGTEAFF.

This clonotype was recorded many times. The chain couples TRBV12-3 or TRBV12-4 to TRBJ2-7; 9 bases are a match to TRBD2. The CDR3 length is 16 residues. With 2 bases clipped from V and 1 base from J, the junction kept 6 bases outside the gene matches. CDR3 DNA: TGTGCCAGCAGTTTAAGAAGCGGGGGGAGGTCCTACGAGCAGTACTTC. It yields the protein CASSLRSGGRSYEQYF.

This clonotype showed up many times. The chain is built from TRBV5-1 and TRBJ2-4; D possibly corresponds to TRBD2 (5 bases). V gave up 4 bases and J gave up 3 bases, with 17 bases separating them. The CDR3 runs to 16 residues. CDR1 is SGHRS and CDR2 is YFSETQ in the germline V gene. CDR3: CASSRGDGLVKNIQYF. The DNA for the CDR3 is TGCGCCAGCAGCCGCGGTGACGGACTTGTCAAAAACATTCAGTACTTC.

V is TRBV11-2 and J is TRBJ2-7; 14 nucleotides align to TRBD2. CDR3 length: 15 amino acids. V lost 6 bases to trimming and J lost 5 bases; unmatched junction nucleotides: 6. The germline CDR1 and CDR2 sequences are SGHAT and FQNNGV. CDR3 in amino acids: CASSHGLAGGHEQYF. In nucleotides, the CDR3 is TGTGCCAGCAGTCATGGACTAGCGGGAGGCCACGAGCAGTACTTC.

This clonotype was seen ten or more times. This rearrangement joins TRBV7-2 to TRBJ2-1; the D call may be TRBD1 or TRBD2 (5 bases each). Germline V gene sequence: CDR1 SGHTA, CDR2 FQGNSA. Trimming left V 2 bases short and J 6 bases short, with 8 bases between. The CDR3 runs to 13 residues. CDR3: CASSLWGTNEQFF. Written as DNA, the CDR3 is TGTGCCAGCAGCTTATGGGGGACCAATGAGCAGTTCTTC.

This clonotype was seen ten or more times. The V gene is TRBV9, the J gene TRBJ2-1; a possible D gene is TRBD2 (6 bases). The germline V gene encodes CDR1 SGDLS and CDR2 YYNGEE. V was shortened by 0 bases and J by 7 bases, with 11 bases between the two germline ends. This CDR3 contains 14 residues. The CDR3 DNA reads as TGTGCCAGCAGCGTAGCCAGCGGAGGGAATGAGCAGTTCTTC. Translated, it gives CASSVASGGNEQFF.

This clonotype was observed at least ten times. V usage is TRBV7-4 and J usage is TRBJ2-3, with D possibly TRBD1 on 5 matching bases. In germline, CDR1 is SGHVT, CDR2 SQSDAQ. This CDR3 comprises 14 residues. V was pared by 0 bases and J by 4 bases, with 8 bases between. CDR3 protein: CASSLAQDADTQYF. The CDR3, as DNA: TGTGCCAGCAGCTTAGCACAGGACGCAGATACGCAGTATTTT.

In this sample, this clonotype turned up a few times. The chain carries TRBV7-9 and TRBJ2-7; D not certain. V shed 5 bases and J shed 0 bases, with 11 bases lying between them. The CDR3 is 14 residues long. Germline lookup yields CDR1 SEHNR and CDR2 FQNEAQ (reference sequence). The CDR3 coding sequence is TGTGCCAGCAGCCCGGGTTCTCCCTCCTACGAGCAGTACTTC. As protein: CASSPGSPSYEQYF.

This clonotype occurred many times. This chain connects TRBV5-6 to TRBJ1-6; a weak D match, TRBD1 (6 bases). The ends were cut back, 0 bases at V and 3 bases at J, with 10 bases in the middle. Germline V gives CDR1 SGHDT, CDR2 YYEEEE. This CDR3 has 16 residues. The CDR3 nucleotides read TGTGCCAGCAGCTTGGGTCCAGGGGACTATAATTCACCCCTCCACTTT. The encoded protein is CASSLGPGDYNSPLHF.